The rows below give T cell receptor beta chains drawn from one sample of a study of immune heterogeneity within non-small cell lung tumors. TCRdb independently ran MiXCR on the multiplex PCR reads; one entry per CDR3 protein. Found here are fewer than 25,000 distinct CDR3 sequences, 28% of them singletons; the top ten hold 4% to 5%. The sequencing input was lung tumor tissue. The origin of the receptors is a man in his forties with non-small cell lung cancer. CDR3s include the opening cysteine and the closing phenylalanine or tryptophan.

V	J	CDR3
TRBV6-1	TRBJ2-7	CASSFRREGVVYEQYF
TRBV19	TRBJ2-5	CASRDRDRTQYF
TRBV7-9	TRBJ2-1	CASSLGTVGNEQFF
TRBV7-2	TRBJ2-5	CASSLETRVLGETQYF
TRBV18	TRBJ1-1	CASSPQRPTGTEAFF
TRBV6-5	TRBJ2-1	CASSYSITGGLYNEQFF
TRBV20-1	TRBJ2-1	CSAPTSGATYNEQFF
TRBV19	TRBJ1-4	CASSPPPGLFF
TRBV11-3	TRBJ2-3	CASSTRDDGGDTQYF
TRBV4-2	TRBJ1-2	CASSTLWGVNYGYTF
TRBV9	TRBJ1-3	CASSVRGRTADPSGNTIYF
TRBV7-9	TRBJ2-7	CASSSSGQTKYEQYF
TRBV19	TRBJ2-1	CASSIYGRINEQFF
TRBV28	TRBJ1-6	CASGTAYSPLHF
TRBV27	TRBJ1-2	CASSGTYQGQGNGYTF
TRBV6-1	TRBJ2-7	CASRLTSGSTNEQYF
TRBV2	TRBJ2-6	CASGEWRVAGANVLTF
TRBV27	TRBJ2-4	CASSLGSGPSGLAKNIQYF
TRBV11-2	TRBJ2-7	CASSLWGRPYEQYF
TRBV5-1	TRBJ1-1	CASSLDDRGTEAFF